These 31 T cell receptor beta chains came from one sample sequenced in a study of siplizumab effects on memory and regulatory T cells. Repertoires were generated with immunoSEQ multiplex PCR, while TCRdb's copy carries only in-frame clones and drops some. The table has 100,000 or so clones, 93% seen once; the top ten hold over 0.15%. Sample: non-Treg CD4+ T cells sorted from blood. The receptors here all came from a human donor in good health.

CDR3 nucleotide sequence: TGTGCCAGTAGTATAGTTCGGGCTAGCGGCAATCAGCCCCAGCATTTT. It specifies CASSIVRASGNQPQHF. The chain is built from TRBV19 and TRBJ1-5; D gene uncertain. The CDR3 is made up of 16 amino acids. Germline V gives CDR1 LNHDA, CDR2 SQIVND (reference sequence). The ends were cut back, 1 base at V and 2 bases at J, with 12 bases in the middle.

The rearrangement uses TRBV11-2 and TRBJ2-5; D unclear. The CDR3 is 14 amino acids. The germline CDR1 and CDR2 sequences are SGHAT and FQNNGV. Deletions cut 1 base from V and 5 bases from J, with 11 bases between. The CDR3 protein is CASSLGVVRETQYF. The CDR3 coding sequence is TGTGCCAGCAGCTTAGGTGTGGTGAGGGAGACCCAGTACTTC.

The chain employs TRBV4-3 and TRBJ2-2, with 12 bases fitting TRBD2. V lost 0 bases and J lost 7; bases outside the gene matches: 6. The CDR3 has 17 residues. CDR1 LGHNA and CDR2 YSLEER come from the germline V gene. CDR3 protein: CASSQDPSGGAVGELFF. DNA for the CDR3: TGCGCCAGCAGCCAAGATCCTAGCGGGGGGGCGGTCGGGGAGCTGTTTTTT.

This sequence joins TRBV7-9 and TRBJ2-3; D ambiguous. The germline gives CDR1 SEHNR, CDR2 FQNEAQ (reference sequence). Trimming pared 3 bases from V and 0 bases from J, leaving 1 base between. This CDR3 has 12 residues. In DNA form, the CDR3 reads TGTGCCAGCAGCTTGAGCACAGATACGCAGTATTTT. Encoded protein: CASSLSTDTQYF.

The CDR3 sequence is CASSLNTGTGGEQYF. Here the CDR3 DNA reads TGTGCCAGCAGCTTAAACACCGGGACAGGGGGCGAGCAGTACTTC. This sequence joins TRBV7-3 and TRBJ2-7, with 11 bases matching TRBD1. The CDR3 consists of 15 residues. V shed 1 base, J shed 6 bases, and the junction held 5 bases outside the gene matches. Germline CDR1 SGHTA, CDR2 FQGTGA.

This clone showed up just once. This chain uses TRBV9 with TRBJ2-1; the D gene is possibly TRBD2 (6 bases). The CDR3 sequence is 14 residues long. Germline V gene lookup returns CDR1 SGDLS and CDR2 YYNGEE. The germline V and J ends were trimmed by 0 bases and 11 bases, with 15 bases remaining between them. In DNA form, the CDR3 reads TGTGCCAGCAGCGTAGGAGGTAATAGCGGCCAGCAGTTCTTC. Translation: CASSVGGNSGQQFF. Full variable domain (outside the CDR3, taken from reference TRBV9 and TRBJ2-1): DSGVTQTPKHLITATGQRVTLRCSPRSGDLSVYWYQQSLDQGLQFLIQYYNGEERAKGNILERFSAQQFPDLHSELNLSSLELGDSALYFCASSVGGNSGQQFFGPGTRLTVL.

This clone was detected only a few times. The V gene is TRBV18, the J gene TRBJ1-3; TRBD1 aligns across 7 bases. V was clipped by 3 bases and J by 4 bases; unmatched bases: 6. CDR3 length: 15 amino acids. Per germline, CDR1 KGHSH and CDR2 LQKENI. In DNA form, the CDR3 reads TGTGCCAGCTCACCCGGGGACAGACAAGGAAACACCATATATTTT. Its translation: CASSPGDRQGNTIYF.

The chain has TRBV7-2 and TRBJ2-3, with no clear D. The length of the CDR3 is 14 residues. V was clipped by 1 base and J by 2 bases, with 7 bases between them. From germline, CDR1 is SGHTA and CDR2 FQGNSA. The chain's CDR3 is CASSLGQITDTQYF. DNA for the CDR3: TGTGCCAGCAGCTTAGGCCAGATCACAGATACGCAGTATTTT.

The V and J genes are TRBV2 and TRBJ2-3, with 13 bases that match TRBD2. There are 17 residues in the CDR3. The V and J ends lost 0 bases and 5 bases, in that order; junction bases with no gene match: 5. CDR1 and CDR2 from the germline V gene are SNHLY and FYNNEI. The CDR3 bases are TGTGCCAGCAGTGAAGCACTAGCGGGGGGGCGAGGAGATACGCAGTATTTT. Translation: CASSEALAGGRGDTQYF.

The chain has TRBV5-8 and TRBJ1-6; no clear D. The CDR3 has 15 amino acids. CDR1 and CDR2 from the germline V gene are SGHTS and YDEGEE. V was shortened by 1 base and J by 0 bases, with 5 bases between the two germline ends. Written as DNA, the CDR3 is TGTGCCAGCAGCTTGAGTCGCTCCTATAATTCACCCCTCCACTTT. It translates to CASSLSRSYNSPLHF.

The rearrangement links TRBV6-1 to TRBJ2-3; D might be TRBD2 (6 bases). Trimming took 7 bases from V and 6 from J, leaving 8 bases between them. Germline V gene lookup returns CDR1 MNHNS and CDR2 SASEGT. This CDR3 is 11 amino acids long. The CDR3 is CASTGVDTQYF. CDR3 nucleotide sequence: TGTGCCAGCACGGGGGTTGATACGCAGTATTTT.

This chain links TRBV6-5 with TRBJ2-7, with 8 bases aligning to TRBD2. Unmatched junction bases numbered 10, after V lost 6 bases and J lost 6 bases. CDR1 and CDR2 from the germline V gene are MNHEY and SVGAGI. The CDR3 has 14 residues. CDR3 loop: CASRPSGGQIEQYF. The CDR3 nucleotides are TGTGCCAGCAGGCCCTCGGGGGGGCAGATCGAGCAGTACTTC.

The chain has TRBV14 and TRBJ2-1; D is undetermined. The CDR3 has 14 amino acids. Germline lookup yields CDR1 SGHDN and CDR2 FVKESK. The V and J ends lost 3 bases and 3 bases respectively, with 9 bases between them. CDR3: CASSQLRFYNEQFF. CDR3 sequence (DNA): TGTGCCAGCAGCCAGCTCAGATTCTACAATGAGCAGTTCTTC.

The CDR3 loop is CASSYSNGATEAFF. The CDR3 nucleotides read TGTGCCAGCAGTTACTCGAACGGGGCCACTGAAGCTTTCTTT. The V call is TRBV6-5, the J call TRBJ1-1; a weak D match, TRBD1 (5 bases). Germline values: CDR1 MNHEY, CDR2 SVGAGI. The length of the CDR3 is 14 residues. The germline V and J ends were trimmed by 0 bases and 4 bases, with 9 bases remaining between them.

J is TRBJ2-2 and V is TRBV5-1; 7 bases agree with TRBD2. The ends lost 0 bases at V and 0 bases at J; junction bases unmatched: 2. Germline-derived CDR1 and CDR2 are SGHRS and YFSETQ. The CDR3 length is 16 residues. The CDR3 nucleotides are TGCGCCAGCAGCTTGGTCGCGGGGGCGAACACCGGGGAGCTGTTTTTT. Its translation: CASSLVAGANTGELFF.

This chain links TRBV28 with TRBJ2-3, with 12 bases fitting TRBD1. V shed 2 bases and J 6 bases; nucleotides not matched to a gene: 3. CDR3 size: 15 residues. CDR1 and CDR2 from the germline V gene are MDHEN and SYDVKM. DNA for the CDR3: TGTGCCAGCAGTTTACCGGGACAGGGGGCGGATACGCAGTATTTT. This sequence encodes CASSLPGQGADTQYF.

V usage is TRBV9 and J usage is TRBJ1-1; D gene unclear. The CDR3 extends over 13 amino acids. Germline V lookup: CDR1 SGDLS, CDR2 YYNGEE. Trimming cost V 4 bases and J 0 bases, with 7 bases left between them. CDR3: CASSPQLNTEAFF. The CDR3 DNA follows: TGTGCCAGCAGCCCCCAGCTGAACACTGAAGCTTTCTTT.

The chain links TRBV6-5 to TRBJ1-2, with D tentatively TRBD1 (5 bases). The CDR3 is 13 amino acids. Per germline, CDR1 MNHEY and CDR2 SVGAGI. V was clipped by 2 bases and J by 7 bases, with 11 bases between them. CDR3 sequence (DNA): TGTGCCAGCAGTTACCGGGACTCCAGTGGCTACACCTTC. It is translated as CASSYRDSSGYTF.

J is TRBJ2-3 and V is TRBV18; D might be TRBD2 (5 bases). V gave up 4 bases and J gave up 6 bases, with 11 bases separating them. From germline, CDR1 is KGHSH and CDR2 LQKENI. The CDR3 is 13 amino acids. The CDR3 DNA follows: TGTGCCAGCTCACTCGGAACGGGGGATACGCAGTATTTT. It encodes CASSLGTGDTQYF.

The J gene is TRBJ1-1, the V gene TRBV6-5; 7 bases fit TRBD1. The V gene's germline CDR1 is MNHEY and CDR2 SVGAGI. This CDR3 is built from 11 residues. V lost 7 bases to trimming and J lost 10 bases; unmatched junction nucleotides: 6. CDR3 sequence: CASTDQGGAFF. The CDR3 bases are TGTGCCAGCACTGACCAGGGGGGAGCTTTCTTT.

The gene calls are TRBV19 and TRBJ2-6, with D unresolved. This CDR3 is built from 15 residues. Trimming took 1 base from V and 1 from J, leaving 5 bases between them. CDR1 is LNHDA and CDR2 is SQIVND in the germline V gene (reference sequence). CDR3 DNA: TGTGCCAGTAGTATAGGGCTGTCTGGGGCCAACGTCCTGACTTTC. Its translation: CASSIGLSGANVLTF.

CDR3 nucleotide sequence: TGTGCCACCTCCTCACTAGCCAAAAACATTCAGTACTTC. As protein: CATSSLAKNIQYF. The chain is built from TRBV10-3 and TRBJ2-4, with D hard to call. CDR3 length: 13 amino acids. Trimming pared 10 bases from V and 0 bases from J, leaving 10 bases between. Germline CDR1 is ENHRY and CDR2 is SYGVKD.

The chain recombines TRBV7-9 with TRBJ2-3; tentative D call: TRBD2 (6 bases). The CDR3 has 16 residues. Trimming stripped 5 bases from V and 2 bases from J, with 17 bases between. Germline CDR1 and CDR2: SEHNR and FQNEAQ (reference sequence). CDR3 in DNA: TGTGCCAGCAGCCAACCTCCGGGACTCTACACAGATACGCAGTATTTT. Its protein product is CASSQPPGLYTDTQYF.

This CDR3 reads CASSLGQSETQYF. The CDR3 bases are TGTGCCAGCAGCTTGGGACAGTCGGAGACCCAGTACTTC. The chain couples TRBV5-6 to TRBJ2-5; possibly TRBD1 for D (5 bases). V was trimmed by 0 bases and J by 5 bases, leaving 8 bases between them. This CDR3 comprises 13 residues. CDR1 is SGHDT and CDR2 is YYEEEE in the germline V gene.

This chain joins TRBV19 and TRBJ2-7; TRBD2 matches 12 bases. Germline CDR1 and CDR2: LNHDA and SQIVND (reference sequence). The CDR3 is 14 amino acids. V trimming: 10 bases; J trimming: 6 bases; junction bases outside the gene matches: 10. The CDR3 nucleotides are TGTGCCACCCGAACTAGCGGGGGGCGAAGCGAGCAGTACTTC. Residues: CATRTSGGRSEQYF.

The V call is TRBV5-4, the J call TRBJ2-3, with D possibly being TRBD1 (6 bases). V lost 2 bases to trimming and J lost 4 bases, with 14 bases between them. Germline-derived CDR1 and CDR2 are SGHNT and YYREEE (reference sequence). This CDR3 is 15 amino acids long. CDR3 sequence: CASSFGTGSPDTQYF. DNA of the CDR3: TGTGCCAGCAGCTTTGGTACAGGGTCCCCAGATACGCAGTATTTT. The whole variable domain, filled in from reference TRBV5-4 and TRBJ2-3, reads ETGVTQSPTHLIKTRGQQVTLRCSSQSGHNTVSWYQQALGQGPQFIFQYYREEENGRGNFPPRFSGLQFPNYSSELNVNALELDDSALYLCASSFGTGSPDTQYFGPGTRLTVL.

This clone was seen only once. DNA of the CDR3: TGCGCCAGCAGCATGGGGACAGGGACGTTTGAGTTGGGCTACACCTTC. This gives the protein CASSMGTGTFELGYTF. V gene TRBV5-1 combines with J gene TRBJ1-2, with TRBD1 matching over 9 bases. The germline V gene encodes CDR1 SGHRS and CDR2 YFSETQ. This CDR3 comprises 16 residues. V was clipped by 4 bases and J by 8 bases; unmatched bases: 15.

The chain carries TRBV7-2 and TRBJ2-1; 9 bases map to TRBD2. Per germline, CDR1 SGHTA and CDR2 FQGNSA. The CDR3 spans 15 residues. V lost 3 bases, J lost 3 bases, and 3 bases stayed unmatched. In DNA form, the CDR3 reads TGTGCCAGCAGCTTTGGTAGCGGGAGCTACAATGAGCAGTTCTTC. Amino acids: CASSFGSGSYNEQFF.

DNA for the CDR3: TGTGCCAGCAGTTCGCCCAGTGGGGGAGGACAGCCCCAGCATTTT. It encodes CASSSPSGGGQPQHF. The chain is built from TRBV6-6 and TRBJ1-5, with a possible D match to TRBD1 (5 bases). Germline values: CDR1 MNHNY, CDR2 SVGAGI (reference sequence). The CDR3 runs to 15 residues. V was clipped by 4 bases and J by 7 bases, with 17 bases between them.

The genes are TRBV10-2 and TRBJ2-3; no reliable D call. Germline V gives CDR1 WSHSY, CDR2 SAAADI. With 2 bases removed from V and 2 bases from J, the gap between germline ends came to 8 bases. CDR3 size: 14 residues. The CDR3 sequence: CASSESGTTDTQYF. The CDR3 bases are TGCGCCAGCAGTGAGAGTGGCACCACAGATACGCAGTATTTT.

This chain links TRBV7-2 with TRBJ1-1; 8 nucleotides agree with TRBD1. With 4 bases clipped from V and 1 base from J, the junction kept 2 bases outside the gene matches. The CDR3 loop spans 14 amino acids. CDR1 and CDR2 from the germline V gene are SGHTA and FQGNSA. The CDR3 is CASSSGQANTEAFF. CDR3 in DNA: TGTGCCAGCAGCTCGGGACAGGCGAACACTGAAGCTTTCTTT.